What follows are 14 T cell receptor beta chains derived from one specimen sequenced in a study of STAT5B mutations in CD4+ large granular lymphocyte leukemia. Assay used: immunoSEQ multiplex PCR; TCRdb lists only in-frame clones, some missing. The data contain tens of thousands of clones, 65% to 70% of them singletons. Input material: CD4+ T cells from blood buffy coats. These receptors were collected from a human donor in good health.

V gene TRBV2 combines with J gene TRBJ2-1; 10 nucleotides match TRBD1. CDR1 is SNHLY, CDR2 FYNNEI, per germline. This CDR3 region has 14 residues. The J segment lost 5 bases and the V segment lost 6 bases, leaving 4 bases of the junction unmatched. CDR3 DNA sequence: TGTGCCAGCAGGAGGACAGGGGGTAACAATGAGCAGTTCTTC. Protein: CASRRTGGNNEQFF.

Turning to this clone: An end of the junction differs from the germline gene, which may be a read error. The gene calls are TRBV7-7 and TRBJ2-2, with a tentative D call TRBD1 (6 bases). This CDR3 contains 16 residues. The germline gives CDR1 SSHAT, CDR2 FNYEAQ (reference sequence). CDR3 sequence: CASSRGQIMNTGELFF. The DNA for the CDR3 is TGTGCTAGCAGCCGCGGACAGATAATGAACACCGGGGAGCTGTTTTTT. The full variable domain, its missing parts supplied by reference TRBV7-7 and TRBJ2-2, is GAGVSQSPRYKVTKRGQDVTLRCDPISSHATLYWYQQALGQGPEFLTYFNYEAQPDKSGLPSDRFSAERPEGSISTLTIQRTEQRDSAMYRCASSRGQIMNTGELFFGEGSRLTVL.

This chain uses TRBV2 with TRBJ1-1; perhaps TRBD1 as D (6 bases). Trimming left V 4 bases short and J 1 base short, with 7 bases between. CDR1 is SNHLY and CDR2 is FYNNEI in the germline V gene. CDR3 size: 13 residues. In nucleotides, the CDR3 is TGTGCCAGCAGTGGACAGGCGAACACTGAAGCTTTCTTT. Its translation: CASSGQANTEAFF.

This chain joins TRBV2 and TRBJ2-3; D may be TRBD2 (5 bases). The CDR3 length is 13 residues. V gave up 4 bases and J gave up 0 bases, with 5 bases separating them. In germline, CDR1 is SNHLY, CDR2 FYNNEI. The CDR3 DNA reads TGTGCCAGCAGTGGCGGGAGCACAGATACGCAGTATTTT. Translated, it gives CASSGGSTDTQYF. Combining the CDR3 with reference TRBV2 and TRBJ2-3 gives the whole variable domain EPEVTQTPSHQVTQMGQEVILRCVPISNHLYFYWYRQILGQKVEFLVSFYNNEISEKSEIFDDQFSVERPDGSNFTLKIRSTKLEDSAMYFCASSGGSTDTQYFGPGTRLTVL.

CDR3 sequence (DNA): TGCGCCAGCAGCCAAGATAGTGCACAGAGACCGAATCAGCCCCAGCATTTT. Translated: CASSQDSAQRPNQPQHF. The chain links TRBV4-1 to TRBJ1-5; D not certain. Germline V gives CDR1 MGHRA, CDR2 YSYEKL. The CDR3 loop spans 17 amino acids. The V end lost 0 bases, the J end lost 4 bases, and 16 bases lay between the germline ends.

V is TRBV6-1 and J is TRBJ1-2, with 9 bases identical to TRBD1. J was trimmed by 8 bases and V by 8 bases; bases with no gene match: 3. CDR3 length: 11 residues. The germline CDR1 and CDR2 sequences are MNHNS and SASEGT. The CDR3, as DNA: TGTGCCAGCCGGGACAGGGAAGGCTACACCTTC. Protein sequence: CASRDREGYTF.

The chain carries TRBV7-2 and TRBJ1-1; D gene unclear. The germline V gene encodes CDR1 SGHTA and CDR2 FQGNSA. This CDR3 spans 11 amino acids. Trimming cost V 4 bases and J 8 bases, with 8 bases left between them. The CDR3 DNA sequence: TGTGCCAGCAGCTCCTTTGCCGAAGCTTTCTTT. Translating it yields CASSSFAEAFF.

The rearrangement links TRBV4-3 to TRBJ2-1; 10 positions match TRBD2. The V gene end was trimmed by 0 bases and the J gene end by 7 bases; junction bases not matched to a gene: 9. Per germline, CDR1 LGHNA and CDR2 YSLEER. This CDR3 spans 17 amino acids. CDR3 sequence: CASSQDRQLAGRNEQFF. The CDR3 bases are TGCGCCAGCAGCCAAGATCGTCAACTAGCGGGGAGGAATGAGCAGTTCTTC.

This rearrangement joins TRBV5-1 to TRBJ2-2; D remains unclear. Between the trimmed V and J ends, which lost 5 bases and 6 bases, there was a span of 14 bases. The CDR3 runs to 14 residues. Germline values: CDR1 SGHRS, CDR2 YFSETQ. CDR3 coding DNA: TGCGCCAGCAGTCTCGTCCCGGGCGCCGGGGAGCTGTTTTTT. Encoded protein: CASSLVPGAGELFF.

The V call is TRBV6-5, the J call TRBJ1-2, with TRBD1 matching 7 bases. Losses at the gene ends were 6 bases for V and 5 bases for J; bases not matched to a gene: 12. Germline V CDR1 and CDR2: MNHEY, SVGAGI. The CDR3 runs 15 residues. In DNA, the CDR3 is TGTGCCAGCAGCCAAACGGGACAGCGGGAGTATGGCTACACCTTC. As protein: CASSQTGQREYGYTF.

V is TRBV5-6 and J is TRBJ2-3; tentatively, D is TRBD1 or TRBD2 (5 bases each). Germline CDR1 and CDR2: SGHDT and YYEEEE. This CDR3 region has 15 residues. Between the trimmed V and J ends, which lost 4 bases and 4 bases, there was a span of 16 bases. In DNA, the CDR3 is TGTGCCAGCAGCCCCGGGACCGAGGGCGCAGATACGCAGTATTTT. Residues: CASSPGTEGADTQYF.

CDR3: CASSHRDKMNTEAFF. The CDR3 DNA sequence: TGCGCCAGCAGCCACCGAGACAAGATGAACACTGAAGCTTTCTTT. The V gene is TRBV5-1, the J gene TRBJ1-1; D unclear. Trimming pared 4 bases from V and 0 bases from J, leaving 13 bases between. CDR1 is SGHRS, CDR2 YFSETQ, per germline. The CDR3 spans 15 residues.

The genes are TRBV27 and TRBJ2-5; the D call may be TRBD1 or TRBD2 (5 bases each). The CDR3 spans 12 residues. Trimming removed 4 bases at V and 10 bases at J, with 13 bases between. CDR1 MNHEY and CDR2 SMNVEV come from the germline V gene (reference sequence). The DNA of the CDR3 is TGTGCCAGCAGTTCCTTGAGGGGCGACCAGTACTTC. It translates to CASSSLRGDQYF.

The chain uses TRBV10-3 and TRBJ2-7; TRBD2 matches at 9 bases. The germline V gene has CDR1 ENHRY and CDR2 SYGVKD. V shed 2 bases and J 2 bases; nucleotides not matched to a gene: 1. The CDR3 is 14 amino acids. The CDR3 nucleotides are TGTGCCATCAGTGAGGTAGCGGGGGCCTACGAGCAGTACTTC. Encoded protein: CAISEVAGAYEQYF.